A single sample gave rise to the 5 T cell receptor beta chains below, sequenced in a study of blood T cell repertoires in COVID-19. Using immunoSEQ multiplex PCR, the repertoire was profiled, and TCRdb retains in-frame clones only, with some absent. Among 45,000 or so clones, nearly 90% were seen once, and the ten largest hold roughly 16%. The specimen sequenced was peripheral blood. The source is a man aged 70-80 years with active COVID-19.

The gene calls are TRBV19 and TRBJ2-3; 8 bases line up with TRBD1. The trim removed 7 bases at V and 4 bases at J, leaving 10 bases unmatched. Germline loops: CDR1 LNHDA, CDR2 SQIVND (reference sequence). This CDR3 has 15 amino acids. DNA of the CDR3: TGTGCCAGTACCCGGGCGGACAGGGACGCAGATACGCAGTATTTT. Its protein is CASTRADRDADTQYF.

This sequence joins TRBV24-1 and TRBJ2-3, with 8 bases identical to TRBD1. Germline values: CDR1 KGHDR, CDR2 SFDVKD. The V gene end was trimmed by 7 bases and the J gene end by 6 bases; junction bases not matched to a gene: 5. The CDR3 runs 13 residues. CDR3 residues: CATSPRDRDTQYF. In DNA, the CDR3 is TGTGCCACCAGCCCCCGGGACAGGGATACGCAGTATTTT.

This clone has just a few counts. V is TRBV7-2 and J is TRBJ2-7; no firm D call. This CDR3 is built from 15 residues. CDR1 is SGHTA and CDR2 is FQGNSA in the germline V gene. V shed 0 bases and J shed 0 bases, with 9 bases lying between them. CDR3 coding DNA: TGTGCCAGCAGCTTAGCGAGTTCGCCCTCCTACGAGCAGTACTTC. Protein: CASSLASSPSYEQYF. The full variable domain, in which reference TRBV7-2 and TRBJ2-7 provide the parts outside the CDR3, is GAGVSQSPSNKVTEKGKDVELRCDPISGHTALYWYRQSLGQGLEFLIYFQGNSAPDKSGLPSDRFSAERTGGSVSTLTIQRTQQEDSAVYLCASSLASSPSYEQYFGPGTRLTVT.

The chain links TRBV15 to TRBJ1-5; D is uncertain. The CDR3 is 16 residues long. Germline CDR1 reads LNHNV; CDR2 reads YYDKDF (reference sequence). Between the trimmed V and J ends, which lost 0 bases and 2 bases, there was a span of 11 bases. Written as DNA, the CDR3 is TGTGCCACCAGCAGAGATGCACAGAGGGGCAATCAGCCCCAGCATTTT. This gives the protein CATSRDAQRGNQPQHF.

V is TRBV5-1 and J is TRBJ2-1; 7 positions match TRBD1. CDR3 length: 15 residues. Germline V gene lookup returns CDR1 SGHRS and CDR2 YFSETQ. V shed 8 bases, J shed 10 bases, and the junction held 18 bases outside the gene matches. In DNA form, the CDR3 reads TGCGCCAGTTCCCGAACCGGGACAGCTCCTGAGGAGCAGTTCTTC. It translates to CASSRTGTAPEEQFF.